This TCR beta chain was sequenced during a study of shared clonotypes between healthy human individuals. Within Nashville, Tennessee resided all donors, each a Caucasian adult. V was trimmed by 5 bases and J by 0 bases, leaving 11 bases between them. Germline V gene sequence: CDR1 MNHNS, CDR2 SASEGT. The CDR3 is made up of 15 amino acids. Measured with immunoSEQ multiplex PCR; TCRdb has only the in-frame clones, and not every one. The sample shows about 1 million clones, 75% of them seen only once. A few counts support this clone. Sequenced: memory CD4+ T cells sorted from blood. The sample's subset: CD45RA-negative fraction. V and J are TRBV6-1 and TRBJ1-5; TRBD1 might be the D (6 bases). This receptor was identified in a man younger than 30 in good health. The CDR3, as DNA: TGTGCCAGCAGTAACCAGGGGAATAGCAATCAGCCCCAGCATTTT. Translating it yields CASSNQGNSNQPQHF.